The present T cell receptor (beta chain) was sequenced within a study of cytomegalovirus exposure and HLA in healthy donors. Study-wide background: The same platform used for the 666 first-cohort repertoires was also used for the 130 or so validation repertoires, as a later analysis reported.

The CDR3 is made up of 14 amino acids. Germline assignment: CDR1 GTSNPN and CDR2 SVGIG (reference sequence). Trimming at V came to 4 bases and at J to 7 bases, leaving 12 bases not matched to a gene. Profiled with immunoSEQ multiplex PCR; TCRdb holds only in-frame clones, not every one. The profile shows roughly 50,000 clones, 93% of them singletons. The study drew the donors from its 120-subject validation cohort, separate from the approximately 700-subject first cohort. As regards this clone: Its antigen is unidentified.

Study-wide points: CMV antigen specificity of three CMV-associated chains was confirmed in vitro. Despite most TCR sequences being rare, some public TCRs occurred in many donors.

The V gene is TRBV30, the J gene TRBJ1-2, with 7 bases lining up with TRBD1. Material for sequencing was PBMCs. The clonotype originates from a woman aged 18-30 years in good health and CMV-seropositive. In DNA form, the CDR3 reads TGTGCCTGGACCCCCTCGGACAGGTGGTCTGGCTACACCTTC. The encoded protein is CAWTPSDRWSGYTF. Using reference TRBV30 and TRBJ1-2 for the parts outside the CDR3, the full variable domain is SQTIHQWPATLVQPVGSPLSLECTVEGTSNPNLYWYRQAAGRGLQLLFYSVGIGQISSEVPQNLSASRPQDRQFILSSKKLLLSDSGFYLCAWTPSDRWSGYTFGSGTRLTVV.